The next 32 T cell receptor beta chains were all read from a single sample in a study of blood T cell repertoires in COVID-19. Profiling relied on immunoSEQ multiplex PCR, and the TCRdb table lists in-frame clones only, not all of them. The sample gives around 250,000 clones, about 83% of which show up once; 1.9% is in the top ten. The sample comprised peripheral blood. The receptors stem from a man aged 30 to 39 who had recovered from COVID-19.

The chain joins TRBV9 to TRBJ1-2; D is possibly TRBD1 (5 bases). Germline V gene data show CDR1 as SGDLS and CDR2 as YYNGEE. Trimming removed 4 bases from V and 5 bases from J, with 24 bases in between. This CDR3 comprises 17 residues. The CDR3 sequence: CASSLGWGDISEYGYTF. CDR3 nucleotides: TGTGCCAGCAGCCTAGGCTGGGGGGATATCTCGGAATATGGCTACACCTTC.

The gene calls are TRBV19 and TRBJ2-7; D uncertain. CDR3 length: 11 residues. CDR1 is LNHDA and CDR2 is SQIVND in the germline V gene (reference sequence). The V end was cut by 5 bases, the J end by 3 bases, with 5 bases between. The CDR3 nucleotides are TGTGCCAGTAGTTCCAACTACGAGCAGTACTTC. This gives the protein CASSSNYEQYF.

The chain combines TRBV5-1 with TRBJ2-2, with 13 bases lining up with TRBD2. CDR3 length equals 16 residues. The V gene end was trimmed by 6 bases and the J gene end by 0 bases; junction bases not matched to a gene: 2. From germline, CDR1 is SGHRS and CDR2 YFSETQ. Written as DNA, the CDR3 is TGCGCCAGCAAGGGACTAGCGGGAACGAACACCGGGGAGCTGTTTTTT. This codes for CASKGLAGTNTGELFF.

In DNA form, the CDR3 reads TGTGCCAGCAGCAAAATACACCGAGAGGATTTACGCACAGATACGCAGTATTTT. Amino acid sequence: CASSKIHREDLRTDTQYF. The chain combines TRBV21-1 with TRBJ2-3; the DNA was not compared with TRBD2, the D call given in the table. TRBV21-1 is described as a pseudogene. This CDR3 contains 18 residues.

The CDR3 sequence: CASSKGGGEYGYTF. The CDR3 DNA follows: TGTGCCAGCAGCAAGGGGGGGGGCGAGTATGGCTACACCTTC. The chain uses TRBV6-6 and TRBJ1-2, with D perhaps TRBD1 (6 bases). Germline loops: CDR1 MNHNY, CDR2 SVGAGI (reference sequence). There are 14 residues in the CDR3. V shed 6 bases and J shed 5 bases, with 16 bases lying between them.

The rearrangement links TRBV21-1 to TRBJ2-5; TRBD1, as called in the table, went unchecked against the DNA. TRBV21-1 is labeled a pseudogene. The CDR3 runs to 17 residues. The CDR3 is CASSTIGTGGVGETQYF. The CDR3 region has the DNA TGTGCCAGCAGCACCATCGGGACAGGGGGCGTGGGAGAGACCCAGTACTTC.

The chain carries TRBV3-1 (or the pseudogene TRBV3-2) and TRBJ2-6; D gene uncertain. V was trimmed by 1 base and J by 1 base, leaving 5 bases between them. Looked up from germline, CDR1 is LGHDT and CDR2 is YNNKEL (reference sequence). The CDR3 contains 15 residues. CDR3 DNA sequence: TGTGCCAGCAGCCAAGTGTATTCTGGGGCCAACGTCCTGACTTTC. Encoded protein: CASSQVYSGANVLTF.

The rearrangement links TRBV3-1 (or the pseudogene TRBV3-2) to TRBJ2-5, with D hard to call. The V and J ends lost 4 bases and 5 bases respectively, with 11 bases between them. CDR1 is LGHDT, CDR2 YNNKEL, per germline (reference sequence). The length of the CDR3 is 13 residues. In DNA form, the CDR3 reads TGTGCCAGCAGCCTCCTTCGCCGGGAGACCCAGTACTTC. Translation gives CASSLLRRETQYF.

This chain connects TRBV5-1 to TRBJ1-2; TRBD1 aligns across 8 bases. The CDR3 runs to 16 residues. V was pared by 4 bases and J by 6 bases, with 14 bases of the junction left unmatched. Germline V gives CDR1 SGHRS, CDR2 YFSETQ. The CDR3 nucleotides read TGCGCCAGCAGCCTATTCTACCCGACAGGGGCACATGGCTACACCTTC. Translated, it gives CASSLFYPTGAHGYTF.

This clone was found a few times. This sequence joins TRBV29-1 and TRBJ1-4, with 7 bases identical to TRBD1. The CDR3 has 17 amino acids. V lost 5 bases, J lost 1 base, and 13 bases stayed unmatched. CDR1 SQVTM and CDR2 ANQGSEA come from the germline V gene. The CDR3 nucleotides are TGCAGCGTTCTACTAACAGGGGCGGTGGGAACTAATGAAAAACTGTTTTTT. This codes for CSVLLTGAVGTNEKLFF.

This clone showed up just a few times. V and J are TRBV5-1 and TRBJ2-1; weak D call: TRBD1 (6 bases). The CDR3 contains 16 residues. Germline lookup yields CDR1 SGHRS and CDR2 YFSETQ. Trimming took off 2 bases at V and 0 bases at J, with 12 bases between the two ends. This chain's CDR3 is CASSFQGSSSYNEQFF. The DNA for the CDR3 is TGCGCCAGCAGCTTTCAGGGGTCGAGCTCCTACAATGAGCAGTTCTTC.

The CDR3 bases are TGTGCCAGCAGCCAGGAGGGGGGGTCCTCCTACGAGCAGTACTTC. This codes for CASSQEGGSSYEQYF. This chain links TRBV7-6 with TRBJ2-7, with D perhaps matching TRBD2 (7 bases). CDR1 and CDR2 (germline): SGHVS, FNYEAQ. V gave up 5 bases and J gave up 0 bases, with 14 bases separating them. CDR3 length: 15 amino acids.

CDR3 loop: CASRNDNMNTEAFF. CDR3 nucleotide sequence: TGTGCCAGCCGCAACGACAACATGAACACTGAAGCTTTCTTT. The rearrangement uses TRBV7-2 and TRBJ1-1, with unresolved D. The CDR3 totals 14 residues. The V gene lost 8 bases and the J gene lost 0 bases, with 13 bases spanning the gap. From germline, CDR1 is SGHTA and CDR2 FQGNSA. Full variable domain (missing parts from reference TRBV7-2 and TRBJ1-1): GAGVSQSPSNKVTEKGKDVELRCDPISGHTALYWYRQSLGQGLEFLIYFQGNSAPDKSGLPSDRFSAERTGGSVSTLTIQRTQQEDSAVYLCASRNDNMNTEAFFGQGTRLTVV.

The genes are TRBV7-5 and TRBJ1-2; the tabulated D call, TRBD1, remains unverified against the DNA. TRBV7-5 is a pseudogene. The length of the CDR3 is 17 residues. This CDR3 reads CVRSLGSFWPPLIGYTF. The CDR3 bases are TGTGTCAGAAGCTTAGGGTCTTTTTGGCCACCGCTTATCGGCTACACCTTC.

The rearrangement links TRBV20-1 to TRBJ2-5; D unresolved. Looked up from germline, CDR1 is DFQATT and CDR2 is SNEGSKA (reference sequence). This CDR3 is 11 amino acids long. V gave up 6 bases and J gave up 5 bases, with 10 bases separating them. The CDR3 loop reads CSAPEAETQYF. Written as DNA, the CDR3 is TGCAGTGCCCCGGAAGCGGAGACCCAGTACTTC.

The chain carries TRBV14 and TRBJ1-4; 9 bases are a match to TRBD1. The ends lost 3 bases at V and 5 bases at J; junction bases unmatched: 4. The length of the CDR3 is 15 residues. In germline, CDR1 is SGHDN, CDR2 FVKESK. The CDR3 sequence: CASSHRDRGNEKLFF. In DNA form, the CDR3 reads TGTGCCAGCAGCCACCGTGACAGGGGGAATGAAAAACTGTTTTTT.

This rearrangement joins TRBV6-5 to TRBJ1-5, with no clear D. The germline V gene has CDR1 MNHEY and CDR2 SVGAGI. Deletions cut 5 bases from V and 3 bases from J, with 8 bases between. The CDR3 covers 13 residues. The DNA for the CDR3 is TGTGCCAGCAGTAGGGAGGTCAATCAGCCCCAGCATTTT. Its protein is CASSREVNQPQHF.

This rearrangement joins TRBV4-1 to TRBJ1-3, with TRBD1 matching 8 bases. The V gene end was trimmed by 4 bases and the J gene end by 1 base; junction bases not matched to a gene: 12. Germline-derived CDR1 and CDR2 are MGHRA and YSYEKL. There are 18 residues in the CDR3. The CDR3 reads CASSPWGRGRKSGNTIYF. CDR3 sequence (DNA): TGCGCCAGCAGCCCCTGGGGCAGGGGGCGAAAATCTGGAAACACCATATATTTT.

This chain uses TRBV28 with TRBJ1-2, with TRBD1 matching over 9 bases. V shed 7 bases, J shed 6 bases, and the junction held 3 bases outside the gene matches. Germline V gives CDR1 MDHEN, CDR2 SYDVKM. The CDR3 spans 12 residues. The CDR3 bases are TGTGCCAGCAAACAGGGGGCCGATGGCTACACCTTC. Residues: CASKQGADGYTF.

The J gene is TRBJ2-5, the V gene TRBV28, with 8 positions matching TRBD1. Germline V gives CDR1 MDHEN, CDR2 SYDVKM. J lost 5 bases, V lost 7 bases, and 9 bases had no gene match. The CDR3 sequence is 14 residues long. CDR3: CASTSPGGAETQYF. In DNA, the CDR3 is TGTGCCAGCACCTCTCCAGGGGGCGCGGAGACCCAGTACTTC.

The CDR3 DNA reads as TGTGCCAGCAGCTTATACAGGGGGAGGCCTTCTGAAGCTTTCTTT. The encoded protein is CASSLYRGRPSEAFF. This chain links TRBV7-8 with TRBJ1-1; 8 bases line up with TRBD1. CDR1 is SGHVS, CDR2 FQNEAQ, per germline. The CDR3 is 15 residues long. Germline trimming cut 2 bases from V and 6 bases from J; bases unmatched to any gene: 8. The full variable domain, rest sourced from reference TRBV7-8 and TRBJ1-1, is GAGVSQSPRYKVAKRGQDVALRCDPISGHVSLFWYQQALGQGPEFLTYFQNEAQLDKSGLPSDRFFAERPEGSVSTLKIQRTQQEDSAVYLCASSLYRGRPSEAFFGQGTRLTVV.

The genes are TRBV24-1 and TRBJ1-2, with 8 nucleotides matching TRBD1. CDR3 length: 14 residues. Germline V CDR1 and CDR2: KGHDR, SFDVKD. With V trimmed by 1 base and J by 8 bases, 5 bases remained unmatched. The CDR3 loop is CATSDFRTGRGYTF. The CDR3 DNA follows: TGTGCCACCAGTGATTTTCGGACAGGGCGCGGCTACACCTTC.

V is TRBV29-1 and J is TRBJ2-1; TRBD2 matches 8 bases. Looked up from germline, CDR1 is SQVTM and CDR2 is ANQGSEA. This CDR3 has 13 residues. Trimming cost V 7 bases and J 7 bases; bases outside gene matches: 9. This CDR3 reads CSGFRGGANEQFF. The CDR3 DNA follows: TGCAGCGGATTCCGGGGGGGAGCGAATGAGCAGTTCTTC.

The chain uses TRBV19 and TRBJ1-4; unclear D gene. This CDR3 has 14 amino acids. With 6 bases removed from V and 7 bases from J, the gap between germline ends came to 15 bases. The germline V gene has CDR1 LNHDA and CDR2 SQIVND (reference sequence). In DNA, the CDR3 is TGTGCCAGTAGCCCGGGCGGGGTAGGTGAAAAACTGTTTTTT. Translation gives CASSPGGVGEKLFF.

The chain uses TRBV11-2 and TRBJ2-2; 11 bases line up with TRBD2. Trimming at V came to 5 bases and at J to 8 bases, leaving 7 bases not matched to a gene. The CDR3 has 15 amino acids. In germline, CDR1 is SGHAT, CDR2 FQNNGV. CDR3 region: CASSLTSGGSGELFF. The CDR3 DNA reads TGTGCCAGCAGCCTAACTAGCGGGGGTTCAGGGGAGCTGTTTTTT.

This chain uses TRBV27 with TRBJ2-7; 13 bases align to TRBD2. Germline V gene sequence: CDR1 MNHEY, CDR2 SMNVEV (reference sequence). The J segment lost 4 bases and the V segment lost 5 bases, leaving 8 bases of the junction unmatched. The CDR3 runs to 16 residues. The DNA for the CDR3 is TGTGCCAGCAGTCCTGGACTAGCGGGGGCCGCATACGAGCAGTACTTC. Its protein is CASSPGLAGAAYEQYF.

The chain carries TRBV4-1 and TRBJ1-5, with D perhaps TRBD1 (6 bases). Trimming left V 0 bases short and J 7 bases short, with 13 bases between. This CDR3 region has 15 residues. Germline lookup yields CDR1 MGHRA and CDR2 YSYEKL. The CDR3 DNA is TGCGCCAGCAGCCAAGAGGGTGGGGGCGCCCAGCCCCAGCATTTT. Protein: CASSQEGGGAQPQHF.

The chain combines TRBV6-6 with TRBJ1-5, with TRBD1 identical over 9 bases. This CDR3 contains 16 residues. From germline, CDR1 is MNHNY and CDR2 SVGAGI (reference sequence). Trimming removed 4 bases from V and 0 bases from J; junction bases left unmatched: 4. The CDR3 DNA reads TGTGCCAGCAGTTCAGGACAGGGGAGTAGCAATCAGCCCCAGCATTTT. This sequence encodes CASSSGQGSSNQPQHF.

CDR3 region: CASSQDQGSSLYNEQFF. The CDR3, as DNA: TGTGCCAGCAGCCAAGATCAGGGCAGTTCACTCTACAATGAGCAGTTCTTC. This chain connects TRBV4-2 to TRBJ2-1; D is possibly TRBD1 (5 bases). Germline V CDR1 and CDR2: LGHNA, YNFKEQ. This CDR3 comprises 17 residues. Trimming removed 0 bases at V and 3 bases at J, with 15 bases between.

In its sample, this clone was seen once. The chain has TRBV4-1 and TRBJ1-5, with D perhaps matching TRBD1 (5 bases). CDR1 is MGHRA, CDR2 YSYEKL, per germline. There are 19 residues in the CDR3. Between the trimmed V and J ends, which lost 0 bases and 6 bases, there was a span of 24 bases. The CDR3: CASSQDANVHGGFRQPQHF. The DNA of the CDR3 is TGCGCCAGCAGCCAAGACGCGAATGTCCACGGGGGTTTCCGTCAGCCCCAGCATTTT.

A single count supports this clone. This rearrangement joins TRBV5-1 to TRBJ1-4, with unresolved D. This CDR3 is 14 amino acids long. V was trimmed by 0 bases and J by 4 bases, leaving 7 bases between them. The germline V gene encodes CDR1 SGHRS and CDR2 YFSETQ. The CDR3 spells CASSLDSVNEKLFF. The CDR3 DNA sequence: TGCGCCAGCAGCTTGGATTCGGTTAATGAAAAACTGTTTTTT.

The V and J genes are TRBV5-1 and TRBJ2-3; 8 nucleotides line up with TRBD2. After removal of 0 bases from V and 2 bases from J, the junction contained 5 bases not matched to a gene. The CDR3 is 16 amino acids. Germline lookup yields CDR1 SGHRS and CDR2 YFSETQ. Here the CDR3 reads CASSLDAGGPTDTQYF. In nucleotides, the CDR3 is TGCGCCAGCAGCTTGGATGCGGGGGGACCCACAGATACGCAGTATTTT. The full variable domain, rest sourced from reference TRBV5-1 and TRBJ2-3, is KAGVTQTPRYLIKTRGQQVTLSCSPISGHRSVSWYQQTPGQGLQFLFEYFSETQRNKGNFPGRFSGRQFSNSRSEMNVSTLELGDSALYLCASSLDAGGPTDTQYFGPGTRLTVL.